The 6 T cell receptor beta chains below all came from one sample that was sequenced in a study of T cells expressing NK-cell markers. TCRdb reprocessed the 5' RACE reads, keeping one entry per CDR3 protein, no DNA. Its clone listing holds a few hundred thousand distinct CDR3 sequences. Sequences were obtained from blood T cells: a sorted CD56 or NKG2C T cell subset, CD4+ or CD8+ T cells, or bulk PBMC T cells (not recorded which). The receptors were sampled from a man aged 18-70 years in good health.

V usage is TRBV5-1 and J usage is TRBJ2-2; the TCRdb D gene call, TRBD1, has no DNA to confirm it. This CDR3 spans 15 amino acids. CDR1 is SGHRS and CDR2 is YFSETQ in the germline V gene. The CDR3 sequence: CASSWKGTDTGELFF.

The chain uses TRBV28 and TRBJ1-4. This CDR3 is built from 11 residues. Germline values: CDR1 MDHEN, CDR2 SYDVKM. The CDR3 reads CACEGNEKLFF.

The genes are TRBV10-3 and TRBJ1-1. Germline V CDR1 and CDR2: ENHRY, SYGVKD. This CDR3 region has 12 residues. CDR3 sequence: CATAGGRTEAFF.

The rearrangement joins TRBV28 to TRBJ2-3; TCRdb lists TRBD2, though no DNA is available to test this call. CDR3 length equals 17 residues. CDR1 is MDHEN, CDR2 SYDVKM, per germline. The CDR3 sequence is CASSFGYASGSTDTQYF.

The chain is built from TRBV6-2 or TRBV6-3 and TRBJ1-6; TCRdb selects TRBD1, and the lack of DNA leaves this call unchecked. Germline CDR1 MNHEY, CDR2 SVGEGT. CDR3 length: 15 residues. The CDR3 is CASRPRQGFNSPLHF.

CDR3 amino acids: CATSRGDRTYSPLHF. The chain links TRBV15 to TRBJ1-6; no DNA is available, so the TRBD1 call from TCRdb remains unchecked. CDR1 and CDR2 from the germline V gene are LNHNV and YYDKDF (reference sequence). The CDR3 length is 15 residues.